In its sample, the clone carrying this T cell receptor (beta chain) was seen once. The germline V gene has CDR1 MNHEY and CDR2 SMNVEV (reference sequence). The CDR3 loop spans 13 amino acids. Trimming cost V 3 bases and J 6 bases, with 11 bases left between them. This sample is drawn from a study of technical replicates of blood from several donors. Data came from immunoSEQ multiplex PCR; TCRdb stores just in-frame clones and leaves some out. The sample records 60,000 to 90,000 clones, roughly 93% being singletons. The chain uses TRBV27 and TRBJ1-1; tentatively, D is TRBD1 (5 bases). The sequence came from a human donor in good health. Sequencing was performed on T cells isolated from PBMCs. This chain's CDR3 is CASSFGGFAEAFF. The DNA for the CDR3 is TGTGCCAGCAGTTTCGGGGGTTTTGCTGAAGCTTTCTTT.